These 30 T cell receptor beta chains originate from one sample sequenced in a study of metastatic and nonmetastatic thyroid tumors. TCRdb used MiXCR to call clones anew from the PCR reads. The sample lists roughly 46,000 clones, about 22% seen once, with roughly 3% in the top ten. Patients underwent thyroid surgery, and none had received any treatment before it. The source material was blood. These receptors were obtained from a male donor with papillary thyroid cancer or a benign thyroid nodule (not recorded which). Some clones in this sample may be carry-over from other donors' samples.

This clone was counted at least ten times. The chain joins TRBV20-1 to TRBJ1-2; D unresolved. With 6 bases removed from V and 4 bases from J, the gap between germline ends came to 12 bases. Per the germline V gene, CDR1 is DFQATT and CDR2 is SNEGSKA (reference sequence). This CDR3 comprises 12 residues. In DNA, the CDR3 is TGCAGTGCGCCTCTCACCTCCTATGGCTACACCTTC. The encoded protein is CSAPLTSYGYTF.

In its sample, this clone was seen once. The chain is built from TRBV4-2 and TRBJ2-2, with 13 bases that match TRBD2. Trimming took 4 bases from V and 0 from J; bases not matched to a gene: 8. This CDR3 region has 19 residues. From germline, CDR1 is LGHNA and CDR2 YNFKEQ. CDR3 coding DNA: TGTGCCAGCAGCCGCCGGACTAGCGGGGGAAGCGCGAACACCGGGGAGCTGTTTTTT. Translated: CASSRRTSGGSANTGELFF.

This clone occurred many times. The gene calls are TRBV18 and TRBJ1-1; TRBD1 aligns across 9 bases. The CDR3 loop spans 14 amino acids. CDR1 is KGHSH, CDR2 LQKENI, per germline. The V and J ends lost 4 bases and 1 base, in that order; junction bases with no gene match: 1. The CDR3 spells CASSLDRGNTEAFF. Here the CDR3 DNA reads TGTGCCAGCTCACTGGACAGGGGGAACACTGAAGCTTTCTTT.

This sequence joins TRBV18 and TRBJ1-1; 9 bases are a match to TRBD1. There are 15 residues in the CDR3. Trimming cost V 6 bases and J 5 bases; bases outside gene matches: 10. The germline gives CDR1 KGHSH, CDR2 LQKENI. In DNA, the CDR3 is TGTGCCAGCTCTTTTGAACAGGGGGCAACAACTGAAGCTTTCTTT. Translated, it gives CASSFEQGATTEAFF.

This clone has at least ten counts. The genes are TRBV20-1 and TRBJ2-3, with a tentative D call TRBD1 (6 bases). Trimming pared 0 bases from V and 5 bases from J, leaving 18 bases between. The CDR3 is 16 amino acids. Germline CDR1 DFQATT, CDR2 SNEGSKA (reference sequence). CDR3 sequence (DNA): TGCAGTGCTAGAGATATTGGGGGCTCATTACAAGATACGCAGTATTTT. It yields the protein CSARDIGGSLQDTQYF.

This chain joins TRBV9 and TRBJ2-3, with D possibly TRBD2 on 6 matching bases. There are 15 residues in the CDR3. The germline CDR1 and CDR2 sequences are SGDLS and YYNGEE. V was trimmed by 3 bases and J by 2 bases, leaving 13 bases between them. In DNA form, the CDR3 reads TGTGCCAGCAGCGAGGGACTTTTTTCCACAGATACGCAGTATTTT. Its translation: CASSEGLFSTDTQYF.

This clone came up many times. This sequence joins TRBV9 and TRBJ1-6, with 7 nucleotides matching TRBD1. The CDR3 runs to 17 residues. Trimming at V came to 1 base and at J to 6 bases, leaving 10 bases not matched to a gene. Germline V gene lookup returns CDR1 SGDLS and CDR2 YYNGEE. The CDR3 here is CASSVNPRDSTNSPLHF. The CDR3, as DNA: TGTGCCAGCAGCGTAAACCCCCGGGACAGTACTAATTCACCCCTCCACTTT.

This clone was observed many times. The junction departs from the called germline gene at one end, perhaps through a read error. This CDR3 is CASSLDRGLSLHEQYF. CDR3 in DNA: TGTGCCAGCAGCCTAGACAGGGGGCTATCTCTCCACGAGCAGTACTTC. The chain is built from TRBV11-2 and TRBJ2-7, with TRBD1 matching 10 bases. The V gene's germline CDR1 is SGHAT and CDR2 FQNNGV. CDR3 length equals 16 residues.

This clone was counted at least ten times. The genes are TRBV4-1 and TRBJ2-1; TRBD1 or TRBD2 may be the D gene (7 bases each). The CDR3 contains 20 residues. The V and J ends lost 0 bases and 3 bases respectively, with 24 bases between them. Germline V gives CDR1 MGHRA, CDR2 YSYEKL. Written as DNA, the CDR3 is TGCGCCAGCAGCCAAGAGTGGGGAGGGGGCAGCTCGGCCCTCTACAATGAGCAGTTCTTC. Translating gives CASSQEWGGGSSALYNEQFF.

The sample holds a few counts of this clone. Additional DNA sequences in this sample encode the identical CDR3. The rearrangement links TRBV20-1 to TRBJ1-1; D call uncertain. CDR1 is DFQATT and CDR2 is SNEGSKA in the germline V gene (reference sequence). The CDR3 length is 11 residues. V was shortened by 3 bases and J by 0 bases, with 2 bases between the two germline ends. In DNA, the CDR3 is TGCAGTGCTAGGGTGAACACTGAAGCTTTCTTT. This gives the protein CSARVNTEAFF.

The rearrangement joins TRBV5-6 to TRBJ2-6; TRBD2 is a possible D gene (5 bases). V lost 4 bases and J lost 2, with 10 bases in between. The CDR3 contains 15 residues. CDR1 is SGHDT and CDR2 is YYEEEE in the germline V gene. CDR3 in DNA: TGTGCCAGCAGCCCCGGGATCACTGGGGCCAACGTCCTGACTTTC. This encodes CASSPGITGANVLTF. The full variable domain, completed using reference TRBV5-6 and TRBJ2-6, is DAGVTQSPTHLIKTRGQQVTLRCSPKSGHDTVSWYQQALGQGPQFIFQYYEEEERQRGNFPDRFSGHQFPNYSSELNVNALLLGDSALYLCASSPGITGANVLTFGAGSRLTVL.

This clone was found many times. The chain is built from TRBV28 and TRBJ1-5; D remains unclear. The CDR3 contains 14 residues. The V end lost 11 bases, the J end lost 4 bases, and 18 bases lay between the germline ends. Germline loops: CDR1 MDHEN, CDR2 SYDVKM. The CDR3 DNA follows: TGTGCCGTCGACTCCCCCAGGAGGAATCAGCCCCAGCATTTT. Its protein product is CAVDSPRRNQPQHF.

The table lists this clone with many counts. The J gene is TRBJ2-3, the V gene TRBV4-2; weak D call: TRBD1 (6 bases). Germline CDR1 LGHNA, CDR2 YNFKEQ. V shed 6 bases and J shed 0 bases, with 16 bases lying between them. This CDR3 has 16 amino acids. This CDR3 is CASRDNPGASTDTQYF. In DNA form, the CDR3 reads TGTGCCAGCAGAGATAACCCAGGGGCTAGCACAGATACGCAGTATTTT.

The V call is TRBV30, the J call TRBJ2-2, with no clear D. The CDR3 runs to 12 residues. V lost 2 bases, J lost 5 bases, and 6 bases lay in between. Germline lookup yields CDR1 GTSNPN and CDR2 SVGIG (reference sequence). DNA of the CDR3: TGTGCCTGGAGTATCAGAACCGGGGAGCTGTTTTTT. Encoded protein: CAWSIRTGELFF. Full variable domain (remainder filled in from reference TRBV30 and TRBJ2-2): SQTIHQWPATLVQPVGSPLSLECTVEGTSNPNLYWYRQAAGRGLQLLFYSVGIGQISSEVPQNLSASRPQDRQFILSSKKLLLSDSGFYLCAWSIRTGELFFGEGSRLTVL.

Sample share makes this clone medium-sized. The chain is built from TRBV30 and TRBJ1-1; D gene uncertain. Looked up from germline, CDR1 is GTSNPN and CDR2 is SVGIG (reference sequence). The germline V and J ends were trimmed by 5 bases and 5 bases, with 12 bases remaining between them. This CDR3 has 12 residues. The CDR3 loop reads CAWRSTWTEAFF. The CDR3 DNA is TGTGCCTGGCGTTCCACGTGGACTGAAGCTTTCTTT.

This clone is judged medium-sized (0.01 to 0.1%). This chain links TRBV6-1 with TRBJ1-4; D gene unclear. Germline loops: CDR1 MNHNS, CDR2 SASEGT. Deletions cut 1 base from V and 10 bases from J, with 19 bases between. This CDR3 spans 16 amino acids. The DNA of the CDR3 is TGTGCCAGCAGTGAAGTCCGCCGGATAGGAGTCGGAAAACTGTTTTTT. Protein product: CASSEVRRIGVGKLFF.

This clone was detected many times. The chain uses TRBV11-2 and TRBJ2-5; the match to TRBD1 covers 10 bases. Trimming at V came to 0 bases and at J to 10 bases, leaving 11 bases not matched to a gene. Per germline, CDR1 SGHAT and CDR2 FQNNGV. The CDR3 covers 16 residues. CDR3 amino acids: CASSLDRIGQGEHQYF. The CDR3, as DNA: TGTGCCAGCAGCTTAGATCGGATTGGACAGGGGGAGCACCAGTACTTC.

This clone was recorded a few times. V gene TRBV6-1 combines with J gene TRBJ1-6, with 9 bases lining up with TRBD1. CDR3 size: 15 residues. Germline CDR1 and CDR2: MNHNS and SASEGT. V lost 7 bases and J lost 10; bases outside the gene matches: 11. CDR3 residues: CASTSRGTGSSPLHF. The DNA for the CDR3 is TGTGCCAGCACCTCCCGCGGGACAGGGAGCTCACCCCTCCACTTT.

The V and J genes are TRBV20-1 and TRBJ1-2; D gene ambiguous. Germline-derived CDR1 and CDR2 are DFQATT and SNEGSKA (reference sequence). The V end lost 0 bases, the J end lost 0 bases, and 14 bases lay between the germline ends. This CDR3 comprises 16 residues. Here the CDR3 reads CSARDSTVGANYGYTF. The CDR3 DNA sequence: TGCAGTGCTAGAGATAGTACAGTTGGAGCTAACTATGGCTACACCTTC.

V usage is TRBV2 and J usage is TRBJ1-3, with D perhaps TRBD1 (6 bases). There are 16 residues in the CDR3. CDR1 is SNHLY and CDR2 is FYNNEI in the germline V gene. V was trimmed by 0 bases and J by 4 bases, leaving 13 bases between them. The CDR3 is CASSEAAGVGGNTIYF. The CDR3 DNA is TGTGCCAGCAGTGAAGCTGCAGGGGTAGGGGGAAACACCATATATTTT.

Of note for this clone: This sequence may be a read error, since a much larger clone differs from it by one base. This chain links TRBV7-9 with TRBJ2-5, with 7 bases lining up with TRBD2. This CDR3 is built from 14 residues. Germline V CDR1 and CDR2: SEHNR, FQNEAQ (reference sequence). CDR3 sequence reads: CASSPTLAEDTQYF. The CDR3 coding sequence is TGTGCCAGCAGCCCAACGCTAGCGGAAGATACCCAGTACTTC.

This clone is medium-sized. The V and J genes are TRBV12-3 or TRBV12-4 and TRBJ2-7, with D possibly TRBD2 on 6 matching bases. With 8 bases removed from V and 3 bases from J, the gap between germline ends came to 11 bases. The CDR3 contains 12 residues. For the CDR3, the DNA is TGTGCCAGCGGGACTCACTACTACGAGCAGTACTTC. Amino acid sequence: CASGTHYYEQYF.

The J gene is TRBJ2-7, the V gene TRBV18; weak D call: TRBD2 (5 bases). The CDR3 length is 13 residues. Germline V gene sequence: CDR1 KGHSH, CDR2 LQKENI. V was shortened by 2 bases and J by 3 bases, with 8 bases between the two germline ends. The CDR3 DNA reads TGTGCCAGCTCACCAACCGGGAACTACGAGCAGTACTTC. This gives the protein CASSPTGNYEQYF. Full variable domain (remainder filled in from reference TRBV18 and TRBJ2-7): NAGVMQNPRHLVRRRGQEARLRCSPMKGHSHVYWYRQLPEEGLKFMVYLQKENIIDESGMPKERFSAEFPKEGPSILRIQQVVRGDSAAYFCASSPTGNYEQYFGPGTRLTVT.

This chain joins TRBV20-1 and TRBJ2-7, with TRBD1 identical over 7 bases. CDR1 is DFQATT and CDR2 is SNEGSKA in the germline V gene (reference sequence). Trimming at V came to 2 bases and at J to 7 bases, leaving 11 bases not matched to a gene. The CDR3 has 14 amino acids. CDR3 sequence reads: CSARTGDRDGEQYF. In DNA form, the CDR3 reads TGCAGTGCTAGAACAGGAGACAGGGATGGGGAGCAGTACTTC.

This clone has more than one count but fewer than ten. The chain employs TRBV5-6 and TRBJ2-1; D is possibly TRBD2 (5 bases). Germline V gives CDR1 SGHDT, CDR2 YYEEEE. CDR3 length equals 12 residues. The germline V and J ends were trimmed by 4 bases and 6 bases, with 8 bases remaining between them. CDR3 sequence (DNA): TGTGCCAGCAGCCTAGCTGGCAATGAGCAGTTCTTC. Amino acid sequence: CASSLAGNEQFF.

CDR3 sequence reads: CASSPQPGLAEEQYF. CDR3 sequence (DNA): TGCGCCAGCAGCCCTCAACCGGGACTAGCGGAGGAGCAGTACTTC. The rearrangement links TRBV5-1 to TRBJ2-7; 11 bases agree with TRBD2. There are 15 residues in the CDR3. The V and J ends lost 4 bases and 7 bases, in that order; junction bases with no gene match: 10. Germline CDR1 SGHRS, CDR2 YFSETQ.

This rearrangement joins TRBV11-1 to TRBJ2-3, with D maybe TRBD2 (5 bases). V lost 1 base, J lost 2 bases, and 10 bases lay in between. CDR1 is SGHAT and CDR2 is FQDESV in the germline V gene (reference sequence). CDR3 length: 15 amino acids. The chain's CDR3 is CASSLVSVATDTQYF. In nucleotides, the CDR3 is TGTGCCAGCAGCTTAGTTAGCGTAGCCACAGATACGCAGTATTTT.

This clone showed up many times. The CDR3 DNA sequence: TGTGCCAGCAGCTGGGGGAGAAACACCGGGGAGCTGTTTTTT. Residues: CASSWGRNTGELFF. The V call is TRBV6-1, the J call TRBJ2-2; D tentatively reads TRBD1 or TRBD2 (5 bases each). The ends were cut back, 6 bases at V and 2 bases at J, with 10 bases in the middle. This CDR3 is 14 amino acids long. CDR1 and CDR2 from the germline V gene are MNHNS and SASEGT.

This clone was counted many times. The gene calls are TRBV25-1 and TRBJ2-6; 9 nucleotides align to TRBD1. V lost 0 bases, J lost 2 bases, and 5 bases stayed unmatched. The CDR3 is 18 residues long. CDR1 MGHDK and CDR2 SYGVNS come from the germline V gene. The CDR3 region is CASSEYIQGAPGANVLTF. As DNA, the CDR3 is TGTGCCAGCAGTGAATACATACAGGGGGCCCCTGGGGCCAACGTCCTGACTTTC.

The chain carries TRBV18 and TRBJ1-4; 8 bases match TRBD1. Looked up from germline, CDR1 is KGHSH and CDR2 is LQKENI. The V and J ends lost 5 bases and 8 bases, in that order; junction bases with no gene match: 13. The CDR3 runs to 16 residues. Here the CDR3 reads CASSTFRTGRIEKLFF. CDR3 nucleotide sequence: TGTGCCAGCTCAACTTTCCGGACAGGGAGAATCGAAAAACTGTTTTTT.